The entry that follows covers one T cell receptor beta chain sequence. No antigen is known for it. This entry belongs to a study of cytomegalovirus exposure and HLA in healthy donors. On the study more broadly: Previous work identified 95 million to 120 million unique TCR beta sequences from around 200 million T cells. Whole-study findings and limits: Most CMV-associated TCR beta chains were later found to appear HLA-restricted.

The PCR had 60 Vbeta and 13 Jbeta primers. Repertoires were generated with immunoSEQ multiplex PCR, while TCRdb's copy carries only in-frame clones and drops some. The table has roughly 34,000 clones, 55% to 75% seen once; the top ten hold about 6.5%. The CDR3 length is 15 residues. J gave up 2 bases and V 3 bases, and 5 bases lay outside the gene matches. This clonotype originated in a man aged 25 to 40 in good health and CMV-seronegative. Material: PBMCs. The chain combines TRBV5-3 with TRBJ2-7; TRBD1 agrees at 10 bases. TRBV5-3 is recorded as an ORF, its role being uncertain. The CDR3 bases are TGTGCCAGAAGCTGGCAGGGGACAGGGGCCTACGAGCAGTACTTC. It is translated as CARSWQGTGAYEQYF.